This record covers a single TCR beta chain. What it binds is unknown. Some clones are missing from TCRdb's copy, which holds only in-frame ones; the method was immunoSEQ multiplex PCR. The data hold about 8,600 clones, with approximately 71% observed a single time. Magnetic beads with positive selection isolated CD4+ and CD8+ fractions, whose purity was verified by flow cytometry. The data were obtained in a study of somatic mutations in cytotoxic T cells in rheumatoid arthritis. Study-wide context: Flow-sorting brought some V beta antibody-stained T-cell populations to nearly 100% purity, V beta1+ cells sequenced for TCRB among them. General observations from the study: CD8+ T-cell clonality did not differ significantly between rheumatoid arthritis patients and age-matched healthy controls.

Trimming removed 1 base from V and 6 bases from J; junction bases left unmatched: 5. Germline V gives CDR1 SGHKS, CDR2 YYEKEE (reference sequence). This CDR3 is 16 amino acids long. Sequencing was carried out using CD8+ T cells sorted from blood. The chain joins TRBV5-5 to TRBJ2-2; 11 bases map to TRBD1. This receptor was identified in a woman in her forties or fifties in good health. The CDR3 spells CASSLQDRGRPGELFF. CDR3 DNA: TGTGCCAGCAGCTTGCAGGACAGGGGGCGCCCCGGGGAGCTGTTTTTT.